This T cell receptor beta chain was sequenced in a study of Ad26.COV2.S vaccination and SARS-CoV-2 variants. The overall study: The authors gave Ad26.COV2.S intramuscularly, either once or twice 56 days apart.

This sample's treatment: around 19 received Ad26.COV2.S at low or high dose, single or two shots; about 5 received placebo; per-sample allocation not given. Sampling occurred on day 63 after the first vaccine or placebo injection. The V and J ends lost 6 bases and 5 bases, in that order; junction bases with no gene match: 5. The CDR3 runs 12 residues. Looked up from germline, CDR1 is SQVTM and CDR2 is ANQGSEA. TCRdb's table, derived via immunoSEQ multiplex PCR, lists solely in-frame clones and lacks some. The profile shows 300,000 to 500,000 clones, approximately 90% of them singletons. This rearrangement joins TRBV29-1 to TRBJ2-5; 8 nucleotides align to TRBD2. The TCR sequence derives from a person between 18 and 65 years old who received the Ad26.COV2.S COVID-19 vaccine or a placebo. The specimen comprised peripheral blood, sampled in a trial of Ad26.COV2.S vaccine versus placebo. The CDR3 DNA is TGCAGCGTACGGGGGGGCTTTGAGACCCAGTACTTC. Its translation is CSVRGGFETQYF.